This is a list of T cell receptor beta chains from one sample in a study of T-cell reconstitution after alpha-beta-depleted transplantation in children. TCRdb reprocessed the PCR reads via MiXCR and lists one record per CDR3 protein. In the table there are nearly 550,000 distinct CDR3 sequences, around 16% of which are singletons. Sequences were derived from PBMCs from the stem cell graft donor, sampled from the stem cell graft. These receptors were taken from a human donor who donated a stem cell graft to a child with acute lymphoblastic leukemia. CDR3s include the opening cysteine and the closing phenylalanine or tryptophan. Each record gives: D gene, V gene, J gene, clone size, CDR3 protein, CDR3 DNA. A D gene is named only where the DNA matches it firmly. The size field is filled for only some rows; it gives once, few, many or a size class.

d_call: .
v_call: TRBV9
j_call: TRBJ1-1
clone_size: few
cdr3_aa: CASSGEGIAFF
cdr3_nt: TGTGCCAGCAGCGGAGAGGGAATAGCTTTCTTT

d_call: TRBD1
v_call: TRBV5-1
j_call: TRBJ1-2
clone_size: .
cdr3_aa: CASSLARGSFYGYTF
cdr3_nt: TGCGCCAGCAGCTTGGCCAGGGGGAGCTTCTATGGCTACACCTTC

d_call: TRBD1
v_call: TRBV10-3
j_call: TRBJ2-7
clone_size: .
cdr3_aa: CAISDRGQGTYEQYF
cdr3_nt: TGTGCCATCAGTGACCGGGGACAGGGGACCTACGAGCAGTACTTC

d_call: .
v_call: TRBV3-1
j_call: TRBJ1-2
clone_size: .
cdr3_aa: CASSQGGVGYGDTF
cdr3_nt: TGTGCCAGCAGCCAAGGCGGCGTGGGCTATGGCGACACCTTC

d_call: .
v_call: TRBV4-1
j_call: TRBJ2-1
clone_size: once
cdr3_aa: CASSAATGSHEQFF
cdr3_nt: TGCGCCAGCAGCGCCGCTACAGGGAGCCATGAGCAGTTCTTC

d_call: .
v_call: TRBV2
j_call: TRBJ2-7
clone_size: few
cdr3_aa: CASTRGYGQYF
cdr3_nt: TGTGCCAGCACGAGGGGGTACGGGCAGTACTTC

d_call: .
v_call: TRBV19
j_call: TRBJ1-1
clone_size: .
cdr3_aa: CASSIRQETEAFF
cdr3_nt: TGTGCCAGTAGTATTCGGCAGGAGACTGAAGCTTTCTTT

d_call: TRBD2
v_call: TRBV7-9
j_call: TRBJ2-3
clone_size: once
cdr3_aa: CASSGLAGMVPDTQYF
cdr3_nt: TGTGCCAGCAGCGGATTAGCGGGAATGGTCCCAGATACGCAGTATTTT

d_call: .
v_call: TRBV2
j_call: TRBJ1-1
clone_size: .
cdr3_aa: CATHRAFMNTEAFF
cdr3_nt: TGTGCCACCCACCGGGCCTTTATGAACACTGAAGCTTTCTTT

d_call: .
v_call: TRBV10-3
j_call: TRBJ1-4
clone_size: few
cdr3_aa: CAISDRDYEKLFF
cdr3_nt: TGTGCCATCAGTGACAGGGATTATGAAAAACTGTTTTTT

d_call: .
v_call: TRBV5-1
j_call: TRBJ2-1
clone_size: .
cdr3_aa: CASSPLGEDREHEQFF
cdr3_nt: TGCGCCAGCAGCCCCCTAGGGGAGGACAGAGAGCATGAGCAGTTCTTC

d_call: .
v_call: TRBV9
j_call: TRBJ2-5
clone_size: .
cdr3_aa: CASSVRLDPETQYF
cdr3_nt: TGTGCCAGCAGCGTGAGACTTGATCCGGAGACCCAGTACTTC

d_call: .
v_call: TRBV6-1
j_call: TRBJ1-1
clone_size: few
cdr3_aa: CASSEIGDMPNTEAFF
cdr3_nt: TGTGCCAGCAGTGAAATCGGAGACATGCCGAACACTGAAGCTTTCTTT

d_call: TRBD1
v_call: TRBV6-5
j_call: TRBJ1-3
clone_size: few
cdr3_aa: CASSYSTGKGNTIYF
cdr3_nt: TGTGCCAGCAGTTACTCGACAGGGAAAGGAAACACCATATATTTT

d_call: TRBD1
v_call: TRBV11-2
j_call: TRBJ2-1
clone_size: .
cdr3_aa: CASSTKRTGPMVSYNEQFF
cdr3_nt: TGTGCCAGCAGCACAAAACGGACAGGGCCAATGGTCTCCTACAATGAGCAGTTCTTC

d_call: .
v_call: TRBV12-3/TRBV12-4
j_call: TRBJ1-6
clone_size: .
cdr3_aa: CASPFEPGQTLIRYNSPLHF
cdr3_nt: TGTGCCAGCCCCTTCGAACCGGGACAAACCCTGATCCGGTATAATTCACCCCTCCACTTT

d_call: TRBD2
v_call: TRBV7-3
j_call: TRBJ2-3
clone_size: many
cdr3_aa: CASSLNSGVTDTQYF
cdr3_nt: TGTGCCAGCAGCTTAAACAGCGGGGTAACAGATACGCAGTATTTT

d_call: .
v_call: TRBV6-6
j_call: TRBJ2-7
clone_size: .
cdr3_aa: CATGGNYEQYF
cdr3_nt: TGTGCCACCGGAGGCAACTACGAGCAGTACTTC

d_call: .
v_call: TRBV6-1
j_call: TRBJ1-6
clone_size: .
cdr3_aa: CASMGRGNSPLHF
cdr3_nt: TGTGCCAGCATGGGTCGGGGAAATTCACCCCTCCACTTT

d_call: .
v_call: TRBV15
j_call: TRBJ2-5
clone_size: .
cdr3_aa: CATSRGVKISSVGMRETQYF
cdr3_nt: TGTGCCACCAGCAGAGGAGTTAAGATTAGTAGTGTCGGGATGCGGGAGACCCAGTACTTC

d_call: .
v_call: TRBV5-1
j_call: TRBJ2-1
clone_size: many
cdr3_aa: CASSLILEVPQFF
cdr3_nt: TGCGCCAGCAGCTTAATATTGGAGGTCCCGCAGTTCTTC

d_call: .
v_call: TRBV27
j_call: TRBJ1-2
clone_size: few
cdr3_aa: CASSFGATNYGYTF
cdr3_nt: TGTGCCAGCAGTTTTGGGGCGACGAACTATGGCTACACCTTC

d_call: TRBD1
v_call: TRBV7-9
j_call: TRBJ2-1
clone_size: once
cdr3_aa: CASSTLDEYGLGGPFF
cdr3_nt: TGTGCCAGCAGCACCCTAGATGAATATGGGTTAGGGGGCCCTTTCTTC

d_call: .
v_call: TRBV14
j_call: TRBJ2-4
clone_size: few
cdr3_aa: CASSQAPWRGGFENIQYF
cdr3_nt: TGTGCCAGCAGCCAAGCCCCCTGGCGGGGAGGCTTTGAAAACATTCAGTACTTC

d_call: TRBD1
v_call: TRBV9
j_call: TRBJ1-2
clone_size: few
cdr3_aa: CASSTRQGTNYGYTF
cdr3_nt: TGTGCCAGCAGCACTAGACAGGGAACAAACTATGGCTACACCTTC

d_call: .
v_call: TRBV4-1
j_call: TRBJ2-7
clone_size: few
cdr3_aa: CASSHISYEQYF
cdr3_nt: TGCGCCAGCAGCCACATTTCCTACGAGCAGTACTTC

d_call: TRBD2
v_call: TRBV6-4
j_call: TRBJ2-2
clone_size: few
cdr3_aa: CASSATSANTGELFF
cdr3_nt: TGTGCCAGCAGTGCGACTAGCGCGAACACCGGGGAGCTGTTTTTT

d_call: .
v_call: TRBV11-2
j_call: TRBJ1-1
clone_size: few
cdr3_aa: CASSLISMRKGIF
cdr3_nt: TGTGCCAGCAGCTTAATTAGCATGCGTAAGGGAATCTTT

d_call: TRBD2
v_call: TRBV20-1
j_call: TRBJ2-7
clone_size: few
cdr3_aa: CSARGGREIVDEQYF
cdr3_nt: TGCAGTGCTAGAGGTGGGAGGGAAATCGTAGACGAGCAGTACTTC

d_call: TRBD2
v_call: TRBV15
j_call: TRBJ2-2
clone_size: few
cdr3_aa: CATSRDPAGAMNTGELFF
cdr3_nt: TGTGCCACCAGCAGAGATCCAGCGGGAGCAATGAACACCGGGGAGCTGTTTTTT

d_call: .
v_call: TRBV5-1
j_call: TRBJ2-1
clone_size: .
cdr3_aa: CASSLVPGRSNEQFF
cdr3_nt: TGCGCCAGCAGCTTGGTTCCGGGACGCAGCAATGAGCAGTTCTTC

d_call: TRBD1
v_call: TRBV29-1
j_call: TRBJ2-5
clone_size: few
cdr3_aa: CSVLTGGRETQYF
cdr3_nt: TGCAGCGTCTTAACAGGGGGAAGAGAGACCCAGTACTTC

d_call: TRBD1
v_call: TRBV5-1
j_call: TRBJ2-1
clone_size: .
cdr3_aa: CASSLWATGGDEQFF
cdr3_nt: TGCGCCAGCAGCTTGTGGGCGACAGGGGGGGATGAGCAGTTCTTC

d_call: .
v_call: TRBV7-9
j_call: TRBJ2-2
clone_size: .
cdr3_aa: CASTHLSISGELFF
cdr3_nt: TGTGCCAGCACTCACCTCAGTATATCCGGGGAGCTGTTTTTT

d_call: .
v_call: TRBV29-1
j_call: TRBJ2-2
clone_size: .
cdr3_aa: CSVVNQTGELFF
cdr3_nt: TGCAGCGTGGTAAATCAGACCGGGGAGCTGTTTTTT

d_call: TRBD2
v_call: TRBV20-1
j_call: TRBJ2-1
clone_size: few
cdr3_aa: CSARGGSTEQFF
cdr3_nt: TGCAGTGCTAGGGGCGGGAGCACTGAGCAGTTCTTC

d_call: .
v_call: TRBV5-1
j_call: TRBJ1-1
clone_size: .
cdr3_aa: CASSLEGTTEAFF
cdr3_nt: TGCGCCAGCAGCTTGGAGGGGACCACTGAAGCTTTCTTT

d_call: TRBD2
v_call: TRBV20-1
j_call: TRBJ2-7
clone_size: few
cdr3_aa: CSARDPLAREVNEQYF
cdr3_nt: TGCAGTGCTAGAGATCCCCTAGCGCGGGAGGTGAACGAGCAGTACTTC

d_call: .
v_call: TRBV29-1
j_call: TRBJ1-1
clone_size: .
cdr3_aa: CSVVVTGTVNTEAYF
cdr3_nt: TGCAGCGTTGTCGTAACCGGGACGGTAAACACTGAAGCTTACTTT

d_call: .
v_call: TRBV12-3/TRBV12-4
j_call: TRBJ2-3
clone_size: .
cdr3_aa: CASSVGLPLTDTQYF
cdr3_nt: TGTGCCAGCAGTGTGGGACTCCCCCTCACAGATACGCAGTATTTT

d_call: TRBD2
v_call: TRBV27
j_call: TRBJ2-7
clone_size: few
cdr3_aa: CATHPGLAPHQQYF
cdr3_nt: TGTGCCACCCATCCGGGACTAGCGCCCCACCAGCAGTACTTC